This TCR beta chain was recorded in a study of regulatory T cells in long-lasting Graves disease. Overall study: A definition of persistent Graves' disease required over 5 years of antithyroid drugs plus positive TSH receptor antibodies.

Stated time point: persistent/refractory GD, antithyroid drugs over 5 years with positive TRAb. Isolated PBMC RNA provided the starting material for the TCR library. The CDR3 consists of 15 residues. Germline CDR1 is LNHNV and CDR2 is YYDKDF (reference sequence). V was clipped by 3 bases and J by 5 bases, with 13 bases between them. Construction of the TCR beta libraries employed iRepertoire HTBI primers in conjunction with Arm-PCR of CDR3 regions. As originally analysed: Across the samples, identification revealed 55 to 80 TRBV and about 13 TRBJ segments. TCRdb re-derived calls from the multiplex PCR reads in MiXCR, one entry per CDR3 protein. It is TCRdb's table, rather than the study itself, that gives the V and J calls and clone size. The table includes 700,000 or so distinct CDR3 sequences, 30% detected once.

J is TRBJ1-4 and V is TRBV15, with D possibly matching TRBD1 (5 bases). The sequencing here drew on peripheral blood mononuclear cells (PBMCs), taken when the disease was refractory, from a patient treated with antithyroid drugs. The source is a female donor with Graves disease. CDR3: CATSSPGGDNEKLFF. CDR3 in DNA: TGTGCCACCAGCAGCCCCGGGGGTGACAATGAAAAACTGTTTTTT.